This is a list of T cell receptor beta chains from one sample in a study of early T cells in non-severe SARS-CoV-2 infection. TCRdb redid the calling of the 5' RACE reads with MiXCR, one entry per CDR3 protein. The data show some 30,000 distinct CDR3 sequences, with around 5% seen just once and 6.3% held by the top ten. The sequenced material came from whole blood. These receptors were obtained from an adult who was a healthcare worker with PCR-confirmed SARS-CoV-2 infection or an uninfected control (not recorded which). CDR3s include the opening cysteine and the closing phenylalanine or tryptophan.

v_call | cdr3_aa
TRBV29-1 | CSVEGGGRETKNIQYF
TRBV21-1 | CASSGRQGSNEQFF
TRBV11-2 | CASSFGTRGHNEQFF
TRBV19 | CASSTTPRDPGSSYEQYF
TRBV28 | CASRTDRPQQYF
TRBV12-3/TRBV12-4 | CASSPGTVDEAFF
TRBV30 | CAWSASGTGNYNEQFF
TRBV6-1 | CASRDRLNQPQHF
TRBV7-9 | CASSLYGSDTQYF
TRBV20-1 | CSARDELPGQGNGYTF
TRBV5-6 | CASSFGLRTTHEQYF
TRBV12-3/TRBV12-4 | CASSFPSGNTIYF
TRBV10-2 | CASRTGIYEQYF
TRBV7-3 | CASSPTSHYGYTF
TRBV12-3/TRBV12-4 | CASSSGNSPLHF
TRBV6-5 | CAFPFDVTNEKLFF
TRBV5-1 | CASSLGLAGGRTTDTQYF
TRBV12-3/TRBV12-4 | CASSLALRGRGETQYF
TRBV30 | CAWSVLGQGSGELFF
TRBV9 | CASTTTVNYGYTF
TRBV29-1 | CSVERWRQRNTEAFF
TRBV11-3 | CASSSTEHTQYF
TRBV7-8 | CASSLPSTQEAFF
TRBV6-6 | CASSPTVQGNTEAFF
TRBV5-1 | CASSLGPVSYEQYF
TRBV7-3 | CASSRRRANEQFF
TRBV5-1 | CASSLAGSQGYTF
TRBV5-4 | CASSGGVNSYNEQFF
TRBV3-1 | CASSHGTSGRSRGEQFF
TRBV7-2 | CASSLAGGPYEQYF
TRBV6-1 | CASSEERTPNSPLHF
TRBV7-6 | CASSWGFKGGTEAFF
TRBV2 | CASGWDYIGAQYF
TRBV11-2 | CASSAGTEGDEQYF
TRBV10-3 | CAIRPSGSNTGELFF
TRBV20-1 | CSARVPTGASYEQYF
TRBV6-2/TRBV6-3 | CASKLNTEAFF
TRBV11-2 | CASSLNGQGGQPQHF
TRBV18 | CASSTGTGSTEAFF
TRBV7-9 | CASSLGGPTSTDTQYF
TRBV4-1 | CASSQEVVMNTEAFF
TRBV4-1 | CASSQGRLANTGELFF
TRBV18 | CASSATGDAFF
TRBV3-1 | CASSRTGTSGGYNIQYF
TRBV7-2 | CASSPSGRDTQYF
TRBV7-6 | CASSSPPGQKSSYNSPLHF
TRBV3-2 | CASSQRVGTDTQYF
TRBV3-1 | CASSQEGLNEAFF
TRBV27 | CASSLRAGKANTGELFF
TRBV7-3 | CASSLYRGPYNEQFF